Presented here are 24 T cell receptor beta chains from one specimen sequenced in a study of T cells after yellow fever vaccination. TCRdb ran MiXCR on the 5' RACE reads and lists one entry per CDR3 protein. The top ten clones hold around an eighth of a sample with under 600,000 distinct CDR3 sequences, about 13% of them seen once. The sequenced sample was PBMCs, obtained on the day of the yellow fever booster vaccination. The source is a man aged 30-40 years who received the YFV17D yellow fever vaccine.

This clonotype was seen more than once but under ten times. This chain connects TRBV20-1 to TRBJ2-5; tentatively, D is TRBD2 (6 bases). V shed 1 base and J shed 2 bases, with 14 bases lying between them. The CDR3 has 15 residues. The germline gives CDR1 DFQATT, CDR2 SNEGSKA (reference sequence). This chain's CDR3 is CSARARGTVQETQYF. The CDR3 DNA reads TGCAGTGCTAGAGCGCGCGGGACGGTACAAGAGACCCAGTACTTC.

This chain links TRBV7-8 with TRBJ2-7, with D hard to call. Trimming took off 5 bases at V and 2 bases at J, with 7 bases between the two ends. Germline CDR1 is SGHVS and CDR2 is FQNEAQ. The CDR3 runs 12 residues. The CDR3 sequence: CASSVHPYEQYF. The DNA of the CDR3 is TGTGCCAGCAGCGTCCACCCCTACGAGCAGTACTTC.

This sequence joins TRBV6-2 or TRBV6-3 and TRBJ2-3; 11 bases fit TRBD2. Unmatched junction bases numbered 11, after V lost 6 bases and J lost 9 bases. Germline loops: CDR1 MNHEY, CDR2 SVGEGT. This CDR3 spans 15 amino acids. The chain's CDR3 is CASRDPSGRWQTQYF. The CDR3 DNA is TGTGCCAGCAGAGATCCTAGCGGGAGGTGGCAAACGCAGTATTTT.

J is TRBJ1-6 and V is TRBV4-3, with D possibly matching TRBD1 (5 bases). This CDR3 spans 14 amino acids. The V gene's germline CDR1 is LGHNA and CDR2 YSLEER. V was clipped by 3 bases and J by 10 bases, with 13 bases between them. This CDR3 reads CASSQGGKGSPLHF. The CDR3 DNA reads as TGCGCCAGCAGCCAGGGGGGGAAAGGGTCACCCCTCCACTTT.

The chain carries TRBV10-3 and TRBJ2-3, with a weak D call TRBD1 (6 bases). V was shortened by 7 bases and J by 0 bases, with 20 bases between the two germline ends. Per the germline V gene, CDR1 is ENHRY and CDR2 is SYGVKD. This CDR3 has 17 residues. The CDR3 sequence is CAIKSSPGQNSTDTQYF. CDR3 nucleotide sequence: TGTGCCATCAAGTCTTCGCCGGGACAAAATAGCACAGATACGCAGTATTTT.

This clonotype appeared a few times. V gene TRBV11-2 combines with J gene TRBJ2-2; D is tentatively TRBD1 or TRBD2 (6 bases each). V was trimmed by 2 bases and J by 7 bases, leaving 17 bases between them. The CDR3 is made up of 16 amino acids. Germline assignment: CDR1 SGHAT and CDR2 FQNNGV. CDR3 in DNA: TGTGCCAGCAGCTTACCGGGGGCTGGGTGGTTCGGGGAGCTGTTTTTT. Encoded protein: CASSLPGAGWFGELFF.

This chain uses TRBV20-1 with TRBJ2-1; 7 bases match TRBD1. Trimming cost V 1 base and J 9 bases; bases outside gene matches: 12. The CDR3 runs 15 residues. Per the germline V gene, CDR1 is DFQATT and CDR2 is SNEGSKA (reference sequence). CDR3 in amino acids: CSARGDSNRFSEQFF. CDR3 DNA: TGCAGTGCTAGAGGGGACAGTAATCGGTTCAGTGAGCAGTTCTTC.

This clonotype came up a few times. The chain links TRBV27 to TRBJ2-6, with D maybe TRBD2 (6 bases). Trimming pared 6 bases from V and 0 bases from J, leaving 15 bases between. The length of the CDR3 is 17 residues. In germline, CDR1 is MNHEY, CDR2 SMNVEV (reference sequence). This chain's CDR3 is CASRLASASSGANVLTF. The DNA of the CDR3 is TGTGCCAGCAGGCTAGCGAGTGCGAGCTCTGGGGCCAACGTCCTGACTTTC.

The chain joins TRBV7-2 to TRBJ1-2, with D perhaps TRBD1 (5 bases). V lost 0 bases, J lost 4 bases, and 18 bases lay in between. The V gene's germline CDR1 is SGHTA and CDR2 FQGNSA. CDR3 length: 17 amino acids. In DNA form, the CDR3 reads TGTGCCAGCAGCTTAGCGACCCCCGGGGGTTGGGGCTATGGCTACACCTTC. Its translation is CASSLATPGGWGYGYTF. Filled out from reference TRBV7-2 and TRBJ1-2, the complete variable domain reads GAGVSQSPSNKVTEKGKDVELRCDPISGHTALYWYRQSLGQGLEFLIYFQGNSAPDKSGLPSDRFSAERTGGSVSTLTIQRTQQEDSAVYLCASSLATPGGWGYGYTFGSGTRLTVV.

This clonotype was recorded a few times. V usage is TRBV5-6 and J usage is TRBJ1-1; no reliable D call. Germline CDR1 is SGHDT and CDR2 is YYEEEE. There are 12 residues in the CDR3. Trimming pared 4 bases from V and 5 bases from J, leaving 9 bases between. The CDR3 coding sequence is TGTGCCAGCAGCCGCCGGGTAACTGAAGCTTTCTTT. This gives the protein CASSRRVTEAFF.

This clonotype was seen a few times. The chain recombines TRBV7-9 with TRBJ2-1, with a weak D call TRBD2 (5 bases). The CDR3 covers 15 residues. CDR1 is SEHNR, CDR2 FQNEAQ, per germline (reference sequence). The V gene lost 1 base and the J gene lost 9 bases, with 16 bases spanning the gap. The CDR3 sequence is CASSLVGGYRSEQFF. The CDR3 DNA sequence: TGTGCCAGCAGCTTAGTTGGCGGGTATAGGTCTGAGCAGTTCTTC.

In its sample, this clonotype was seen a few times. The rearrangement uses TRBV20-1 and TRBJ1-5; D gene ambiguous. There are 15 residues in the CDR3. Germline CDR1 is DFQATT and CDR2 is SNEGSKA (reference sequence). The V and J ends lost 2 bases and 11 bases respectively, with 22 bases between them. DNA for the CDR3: TGCAGTGCTAGACCCCGGGCAAGCCCCGTTGGGACCCAGCATTTT. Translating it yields CSARPRASPVGTQHF.

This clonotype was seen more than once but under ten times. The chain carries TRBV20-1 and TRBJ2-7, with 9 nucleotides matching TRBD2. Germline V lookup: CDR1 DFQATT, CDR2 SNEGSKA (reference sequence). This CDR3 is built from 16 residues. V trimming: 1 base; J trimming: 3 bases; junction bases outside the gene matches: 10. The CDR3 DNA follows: TGCAGTGCTAGAGCTAATATAGCGGGAGAGCGCTACGAGCAGTACTTC. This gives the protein CSARANIAGERYEQYF.

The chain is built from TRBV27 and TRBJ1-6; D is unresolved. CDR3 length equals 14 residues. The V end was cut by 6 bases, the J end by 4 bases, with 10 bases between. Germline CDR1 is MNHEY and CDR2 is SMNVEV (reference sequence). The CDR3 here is CASRPGLYNSPLHF. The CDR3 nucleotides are TGTGCCAGCAGGCCCGGGTTATATAATTCACCCCTCCACTTT.

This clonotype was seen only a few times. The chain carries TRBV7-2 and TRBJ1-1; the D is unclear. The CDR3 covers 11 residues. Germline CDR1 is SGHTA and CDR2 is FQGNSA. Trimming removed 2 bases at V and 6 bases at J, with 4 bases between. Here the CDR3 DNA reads TGTGCCAGCAGCTTATTTGCTGAAGCTTTCTTT. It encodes CASSLFAEAFF.

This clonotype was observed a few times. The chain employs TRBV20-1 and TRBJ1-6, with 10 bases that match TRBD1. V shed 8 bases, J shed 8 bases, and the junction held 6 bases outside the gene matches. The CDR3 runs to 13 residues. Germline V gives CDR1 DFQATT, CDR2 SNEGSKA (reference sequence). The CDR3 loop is CSPWTGGHSPLHF. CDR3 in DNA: TGCAGTCCTTGGACAGGGGGGCATTCACCCCTCCACTTT.

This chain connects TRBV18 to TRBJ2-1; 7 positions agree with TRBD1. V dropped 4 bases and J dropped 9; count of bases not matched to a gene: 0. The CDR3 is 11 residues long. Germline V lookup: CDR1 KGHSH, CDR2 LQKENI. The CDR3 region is CASSRDSEQFF. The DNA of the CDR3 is TGTGCCAGCTCACGGGACAGTGAGCAGTTCTTC.

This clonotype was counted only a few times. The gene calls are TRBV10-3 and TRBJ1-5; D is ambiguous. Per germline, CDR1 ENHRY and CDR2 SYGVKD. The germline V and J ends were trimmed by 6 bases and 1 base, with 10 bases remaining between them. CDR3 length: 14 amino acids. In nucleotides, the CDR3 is TGTGCCATCAGGGCCGGCGGGAGCAATCAGCCCCAGCATTTT. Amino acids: CAIRAGGSNQPQHF.

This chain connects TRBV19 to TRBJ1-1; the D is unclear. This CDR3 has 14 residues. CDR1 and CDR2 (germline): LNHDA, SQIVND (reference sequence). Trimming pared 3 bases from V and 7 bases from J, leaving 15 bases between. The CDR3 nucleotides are TGTGCCAGTAGTATCATAACGCGGACGGATGAAGCTTTCTTT. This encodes CASSIITRTDEAFF.

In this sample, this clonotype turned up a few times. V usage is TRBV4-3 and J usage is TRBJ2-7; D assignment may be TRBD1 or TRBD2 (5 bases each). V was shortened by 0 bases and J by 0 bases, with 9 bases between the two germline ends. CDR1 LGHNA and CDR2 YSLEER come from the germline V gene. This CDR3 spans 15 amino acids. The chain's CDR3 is CASSQEWGSSYEQYF. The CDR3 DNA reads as TGCGCCAGCAGCCAAGAATGGGGGAGCTCCTACGAGCAGTACTTC.

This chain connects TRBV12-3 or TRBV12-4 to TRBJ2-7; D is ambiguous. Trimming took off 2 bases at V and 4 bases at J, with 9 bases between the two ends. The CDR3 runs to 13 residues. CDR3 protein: CASSLSDLYEQYF. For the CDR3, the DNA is TGTGCCAGCAGTTTATCCGACTTGTACGAGCAGTACTTC.

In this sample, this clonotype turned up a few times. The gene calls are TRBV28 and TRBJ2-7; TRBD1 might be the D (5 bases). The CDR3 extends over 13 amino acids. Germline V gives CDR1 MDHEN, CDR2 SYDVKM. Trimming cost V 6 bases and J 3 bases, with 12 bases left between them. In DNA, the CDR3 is TGTGCCAGCAGGTTTGGACACCTCTACGAGCAGTACTTC. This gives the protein CASRFGHLYEQYF.

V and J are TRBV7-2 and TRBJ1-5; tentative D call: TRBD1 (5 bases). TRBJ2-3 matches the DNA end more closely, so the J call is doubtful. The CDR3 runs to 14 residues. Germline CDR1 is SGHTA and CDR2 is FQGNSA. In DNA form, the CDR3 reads TGTGCCAGCAGCCAGGGAATAGGCAATCAGCCCCAGTATTTT. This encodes CASSQGIGNQPQYF.

The CDR3 reads CASSRTDKETQYF. For the CDR3, the DNA is TGTGCCAGCAGCCGGACAGACAAAGAGACCCAGTACTTC. The rearrangement joins TRBV5-6 to TRBJ2-5; D possibly corresponds to TRBD1 (6 bases). Looked up from germline, CDR1 is SGHDT and CDR2 is YYEEEE. The CDR3 totals 13 residues. V lost 4 bases and J 3 bases, leaving 10 bases between the germline ends.